Presented here are 30 T cell receptor beta chains from one specimen sequenced in a study of vaccination effects on CD4 cells after COVID-19. Expansion of antigen-specific CD4+ T cells with viral peptide pools was carried out by the ViraFEST assay before sequencing. Culture proceeded for under twelve days, and CD4+ T cells were then isolated. Each participant was administered two doses of either the BNT162b2 or the mRNA-1273 vaccine. Profiling relied on immunoSEQ multiplex PCR, and the TCRdb table lists in-frame clones only, not all of them. The sample has some 24,000 clones, around 77% seen once. These receptors' antigens are unknown. Specimen: CD4+ T cells from PBMCs cultured with HCoV-NL63 spike peptides, collected after COVID-19 vaccination. These receptors were collected from a human donor who received a COVID-19 vaccine.

The J gene is TRBJ1-2, the V gene TRBV29-1; TRBD1 aligns across 9 bases. Trimming removed 1 base from V and 7 bases from J; junction bases left unmatched: 7. The CDR3 runs 14 residues. The germline gives CDR1 SQVTM, CDR2 ANQGSEA. CDR3: CSVEVSGQGSGYTF. The CDR3 DNA follows: TGCAGCGTTGAAGTGTCGGGACAGGGTAGTGGCTACACCTTC.

The gene calls are TRBV7-9 and TRBJ2-7; D gene unclear. Germline loops: CDR1 SEHNR, CDR2 FQNEAQ (reference sequence). The CDR3 runs to 14 residues. V was shortened by 2 bases and J by 2 bases, with 10 bases between the two germline ends. The CDR3 coding sequence is TGTGCCAGCAGCTTAATGGGCGGTACCTACGAGCAGTACTTC. Protein: CASSLMGGTYEQYF.

This clone was seen a handful of times. The CDR3 nucleotides are TGTGCCAGCAGTTCACAGGGGGGAAACACCATATATTTT. This codes for CASSSQGGNTIYF. The chain links TRBV6-5 to TRBJ1-3; 7 bases agree with TRBD1. Looked up from germline, CDR1 is MNHEY and CDR2 is SVGAGI. J lost 4 bases, V lost 4 bases, and 1 base had no gene match. The CDR3 covers 13 residues.

This rearrangement joins TRBV2 to TRBJ1-1; TRBD1 agrees at 7 bases. This CDR3 spans 14 amino acids. Germline CDR1 and CDR2: SNHLY and FYNNEI. After removal of 0 bases from V and 11 bases from J, the junction contained 9 bases not matched to a gene. CDR3 amino acids: CASSEALQTGYAFF. DNA for the CDR3: TGTGCCAGCAGTGAAGCGCTACAGACAGGGTACGCTTTCTTT.

This clone showed up just once. The chain joins TRBV9 to TRBJ2-3; 11 positions match TRBD2. CDR1 is SGDLS and CDR2 is YYNGEE in the germline V gene. The V and J ends lost 4 bases and 2 bases, in that order; junction bases with no gene match: 9. The CDR3 spans 17 residues. CDR3 loop: CASSSRAGLAVTDTQYF. Here the CDR3 DNA reads TGTGCCAGCAGCTCACGTGCGGGACTAGCGGTCACAGATACGCAGTATTTT.

V is TRBV5-6 and J is TRBJ1-1; D is undetermined. The CDR3 sequence is 12 residues long. The ends were cut back, 7 bases at V and 9 bases at J, with 16 bases in the middle. Germline CDR1 reads SGHDT; CDR2 reads YYEEEE. CDR3 bases: TGTGCCAGCTCCAGACTTCCGGCGCAAGCTTTCTTT. As protein: CASSRLPAQAFF.

This rearrangement joins TRBV5-8 to TRBJ1-5; TRBD1 might be the D (5 bases). This CDR3 has 11 residues. V lost 4 bases and J 10 bases, leaving 9 bases between the germline ends. Germline values: CDR1 SGHTS, CDR2 YDEGEE. This CDR3 reads CASSIRGPQHF. The DNA for the CDR3 is TGTGCCAGCAGCATCCGGGGCCCCCAGCATTTT. Filled out from reference TRBV5-8 and TRBJ1-5, the complete variable domain reads EAGVTQSPTHLIKTRGQQATLRCSPISGHTSVYWYQQALGLGLQFLLWYDEGEERNRGNFPPRFSGRQFPNYSSELNVNALELEDSALYLCASSIRGPQHFGDGTRLSIL.

The rearrangement uses TRBV15 and TRBJ2-3, with 7 bases lining up with TRBD2. The ends lost 8 bases at V and 5 bases at J; junction bases unmatched: 10. This CDR3 spans 14 amino acids. The V gene's germline CDR1 is LNHNV and CDR2 YYDKDF (reference sequence). This CDR3 is CATAGPSGGDTQYF. The CDR3 DNA reads TGTGCCACCGCAGGTCCCTCGGGAGGAGATACGCAGTATTTT.

V and J are TRBV29-1 and TRBJ2-5; TRBD1 might be the D (5 bases). V dropped 4 bases and J dropped 4 bases, with 13 bases sitting between them. Germline V gene lookup returns CDR1 SQVTM and CDR2 ANQGSEA. CDR3 length: 13 amino acids. For the CDR3, the DNA is TGCAGCGTTGGGGCCAGGGTGACAGAGACCCAGTACTTC. Its protein is CSVGARVTETQYF.

The chain uses TRBV10-3 and TRBJ1-2; no clear D gene. V dropped 4 bases and J dropped 6 bases, with 12 bases sitting between them. The germline V gene encodes CDR1 ENHRY and CDR2 SYGVKD. The CDR3 consists of 13 residues. CDR3 in DNA: TGTGCCATCAGTGGTCGGACGGTCGATGGCTACACCTTC. This sequence encodes CAISGRTVDGYTF.

V usage is TRBV4-3 and J usage is TRBJ2-1, with 7 bases identical to TRBD2. Per the germline V gene, CDR1 is LGHNA and CDR2 is YSLEER. Trimming took 0 bases from V and 4 from J; bases not matched to a gene: 3. The CDR3 consists of 15 residues. In DNA form, the CDR3 reads TGCGCCAGCAGCCAAGATGTGGGGGGGTACAATGAGCAGTTCTTC. The encoded protein is CASSQDVGGYNEQFF.

The chain employs TRBV30 and TRBJ1-5, with unresolved D. V dropped 0 bases and J dropped 6 bases, with 6 bases sitting between them. Per the germline V gene, CDR1 is GTSNPN and CDR2 is SVGIG (reference sequence). The length of the CDR3 is 12 residues. The CDR3 here is CAWSVLLQPQHF. The DNA of the CDR3 is TGTGCCTGGAGTGTATTGCTTCAGCCCCAGCATTTT.

Only one count was recorded for this clone. This rearrangement joins TRBV2 to TRBJ2-2, with a weak D call TRBD2 (7 bases). This CDR3 has 18 amino acids. The germline V gene encodes CDR1 SNHLY and CDR2 FYNNEI. Trimming took 4 bases from V and 3 from J, leaving 21 bases between them. CDR3 DNA sequence: TGTGCCAGCAGTGGCGGGCGAGGGGGGGTTGAGGACACCGGGGAGCTGTTTTTT. As protein: CASSGGRGGVEDTGELFF.

The DNA for the CDR3 is TGTGCCAGCAGTGGGTTTGACGCCCGGCCCCAGCATTTT. It yields the protein CASSGFDARPQHF. The genes are TRBV2 and TRBJ1-5; D is unresolved. This CDR3 contains 13 residues. Per the germline V gene, CDR1 is SNHLY and CDR2 is FYNNEI. Trimming pared 4 bases from V and 9 bases from J, leaving 13 bases between.

This clone was counted a single time. The V gene is TRBV27, the J gene TRBJ2-3; TRBD2 aligns across 7 bases. From germline, CDR1 is MNHEY and CDR2 SMNVEV (reference sequence). The CDR3 loop spans 13 amino acids. Trimming at V came to 5 bases and at J to 5 bases, leaving 4 bases not matched to a gene. CDR3 residues: CASSSQRGDTQYF. Written as DNA, the CDR3 is TGTGCCAGCAGTAGTCAGCGGGGAGATACGCAGTATTTT.

The V gene is TRBV27, the J gene TRBJ2-7; D gene uncertain. Germline V lookup: CDR1 MNHEY, CDR2 SMNVEV (reference sequence). The V gene lost 5 bases and the J gene lost 4 bases, with 21 bases spanning the gap. This CDR3 has 16 amino acids. CDR3 loop: CASSPRARATLYEQYF. In nucleotides, the CDR3 is TGTGCCAGCAGTCCCCGGGCCCGAGCTACACTATACGAGCAGTACTTC.

V is TRBV6-5 and J is TRBJ1-1; possible D gene TRBD1, 5 bases. This CDR3 comprises 12 residues. V dropped 6 bases and J dropped 7 bases, with 12 bases sitting between them. Germline V gene lookup returns CDR1 MNHEY and CDR2 SVGAGI. The CDR3 here is CASSLGRFEAFF. For the CDR3, the DNA is TGTGCCAGCAGCCTGGGACGGTTTGAAGCTTTCTTT.

The chain recombines TRBV28 with TRBJ2-3, with unresolved D. The CDR3 contains 12 residues. Looked up from germline, CDR1 is MDHEN and CDR2 is SYDVKM. Trimming removed 1 base from V and 6 bases from J, with 5 bases in between. CDR3 sequence: CASSLLRDTQYF. For the CDR3, the DNA is TGTGCCAGCAGTTTATTGCGGGATACGCAGTATTTT.

The chain uses TRBV5-4 and TRBJ2-1; 16 nucleotides align to TRBD2. With 3 bases clipped from V and 7 bases from J, the junction kept 4 bases outside the gene matches. The CDR3 has 16 residues. Germline V gives CDR1 SGHNT, CDR2 YYREEE (reference sequence). CDR3 DNA: TGTGCCAGCAGCTCGGGACTAGCGGGGGGGCCGAATGAGCAGTTCTTC. Protein: CASSSGLAGGPNEQFF.

This clone is a singleton in its sample. The rearrangement uses TRBV12-5 and TRBJ1-3; TRBD1 is a possible D gene (5 bases). CDR1 and CDR2 from the germline V gene are LGHNT and FRNRAP. V lost 1 base to trimming and J lost 4 bases, with 5 bases between them. The CDR3 has 13 amino acids. CDR3 sequence reads: CASGLAGGNTIYF. CDR3 coding DNA: TGTGCTAGTGGTTTGGCAGGGGGAAACACCATATATTTT.

The rearrangement links TRBV4-2 to TRBJ1-2; the match to TRBD1 covers 10 bases. Germline-derived CDR1 and CDR2 are LGHNA and YNFKEQ. The junction had 2 bases not matched to a gene; V was cut back by 4 bases and J by 0 bases. The CDR3 consists of 15 residues. CDR3 DNA: TGTGCCAGCAGCCTGGACAGGGGGACTAACTATGGCTACACCTTC. It yields the protein CASSLDRGTNYGYTF.

V usage is TRBV4-2 and J usage is TRBJ1-2, with a possible D match to TRBD1 (5 bases). CDR3 size: 17 residues. The V end was cut by 0 bases, the J end by 0 bases, with 14 bases between. In germline, CDR1 is LGHNA, CDR2 YNFKEQ. CDR3 sequence: CASSQELGGVANYGYTF. CDR3 DNA: TGTGCCAGCAGCCAAGAATTGGGGGGGGTGGCTAACTATGGCTACACCTTC.

The chain is built from TRBV28 and TRBJ2-3; a weak D match, TRBD2 (6 bases). The CDR3 consists of 15 residues. Germline values: CDR1 MDHEN, CDR2 SYDVKM. The germline V and J ends were trimmed by 5 bases and 6 bases, with 18 bases remaining between them. CDR3 DNA sequence: TGTGCCAGCAGTCCCCCCGGCGGGACGGGGGATACGCAGTATTTT. It codes for CASSPPGGTGDTQYF.

This chain joins TRBV7-9 and TRBJ1-2; maybe TRBD1 (5 bases). This CDR3 is built from 14 residues. V was pared by 4 bases and J by 1 base, with 10 bases between. Looked up from germline, CDR1 is SEHNR and CDR2 is FQNEAQ (reference sequence). In DNA form, the CDR3 reads TGTGCCAGCAGCTCCGGGACGGGTAACTATGGCTACACCTTC. Its translation: CASSSGTGNYGYTF. Full variable domain (missing parts from reference TRBV7-9 and TRBJ1-2): DTGVSQNPRHKITKRGQNVTFRCDPISEHNRLYWYRQTLGQGPEFLTYFQNEAQLEKSRLLSDRFSAERPKGSFSTLEIQRTEQGDSAMYLCASSSGTGNYGYTFGSGTRLTVV.

V and J are TRBV4-2 and TRBJ2-5; D gene uncertain. CDR3 length: 14 residues. V lost 0 bases and J lost 4, with 9 bases in between. The germline V gene encodes CDR1 LGHNA and CDR2 YNFKEQ. The CDR3 DNA sequence: TGTGCCAGCAGCCAAGAAGTGGCGGCAGAGACCCAGTACTTC. The encoded protein is CASSQEVAAETQYF.

This clone has only a few counts. J is TRBJ1-1 and V is TRBV7-9; 10 nucleotides line up with TRBD1. V lost 5 bases to trimming and J lost 0 bases; unmatched junction nucleotides: 6. The CDR3 runs to 16 residues. Germline-derived CDR1 and CDR2 are SEHNR and FQNEAQ (reference sequence). In nucleotides, the CDR3 is TGTGCCAGCAGCATCGGACAGGGGGGAGTGAACACTGAAGCTTTCTTT. Its translation is CASSIGQGGVNTEAFF. The whole variable domain, remainder taken from reference TRBV7-9 and TRBJ1-1, is DTGVSQNPRHKITKRGQNVTFRCDPISEHNRLYWYRQTLGQGPEFLTYFQNEAQLEKSRLLSDRFSAERPKGSFSTLEIQRTEQGDSAMYLCASSIGQGGVNTEAFFGQGTRLTVV.

By share, this clone counts as large. The gene calls are TRBV6-5 and TRBJ2-7; D is unresolved. Trimming stripped 5 bases from V and 5 bases from J, with 16 bases between. The CDR3 totals 14 residues. CDR1 is MNHEY and CDR2 is SVGAGI in the germline V gene. The CDR3 loop is CASSTFTPPDEQYF. The DNA for the CDR3 is TGTGCCAGCAGTACCTTCACACCCCCTGACGAGCAGTACTTC.

This sequence joins TRBV30 and TRBJ2-4; no clear D gene. The CDR3 loop spans 12 amino acids. Germline CDR1 GTSNPN, CDR2 SVGIG (reference sequence). V lost 2 bases to trimming and J lost 6 bases, with 8 bases between them. The CDR3 spells CAWSLSRNIQYF. The CDR3 DNA sequence: TGTGCCTGGAGTCTAAGTCGAAACATTCAGTACTTC.

This chain uses TRBV2 with TRBJ2-1, with 12 bases aligning to TRBD2. Unmatched junction bases numbered 8, after V lost 7 bases and J lost 7 bases. This CDR3 is built from 15 residues. Germline V lookup: CDR1 SNHLY, CDR2 FYNNEI. The CDR3 here is CASNNLAGGPNEQFF. CDR3 coding DNA: TGTGCCAGCAATAACCTAGCGGGGGGGCCTAATGAGCAGTTCTTC. Full variable domain (rest looked up from reference TRBV2 and TRBJ2-1): EPEVTQTPSHQVTQMGQEVILRCVPISNHLYFYWYRQILGQKVEFLVSFYNNEISEKSEIFDDQFSVERPDGSNFTLKIRSTKLEDSAMYFCASNNLAGGPNEQFFGPGTRLTVL.

This sequence joins TRBV5-1 and TRBJ2-4, with D tentatively TRBD2 (5 bases). V was trimmed by 4 bases and J by 8 bases, leaving 13 bases between them. The CDR3 runs 13 residues. Germline V lookup: CDR1 SGHRS, CDR2 YFSETQ. CDR3 nucleotides: TGCGCCAGCAGCACCGGGGTTGAGGACATTCAGTACTTC. Its translation: CASSTGVEDIQYF.